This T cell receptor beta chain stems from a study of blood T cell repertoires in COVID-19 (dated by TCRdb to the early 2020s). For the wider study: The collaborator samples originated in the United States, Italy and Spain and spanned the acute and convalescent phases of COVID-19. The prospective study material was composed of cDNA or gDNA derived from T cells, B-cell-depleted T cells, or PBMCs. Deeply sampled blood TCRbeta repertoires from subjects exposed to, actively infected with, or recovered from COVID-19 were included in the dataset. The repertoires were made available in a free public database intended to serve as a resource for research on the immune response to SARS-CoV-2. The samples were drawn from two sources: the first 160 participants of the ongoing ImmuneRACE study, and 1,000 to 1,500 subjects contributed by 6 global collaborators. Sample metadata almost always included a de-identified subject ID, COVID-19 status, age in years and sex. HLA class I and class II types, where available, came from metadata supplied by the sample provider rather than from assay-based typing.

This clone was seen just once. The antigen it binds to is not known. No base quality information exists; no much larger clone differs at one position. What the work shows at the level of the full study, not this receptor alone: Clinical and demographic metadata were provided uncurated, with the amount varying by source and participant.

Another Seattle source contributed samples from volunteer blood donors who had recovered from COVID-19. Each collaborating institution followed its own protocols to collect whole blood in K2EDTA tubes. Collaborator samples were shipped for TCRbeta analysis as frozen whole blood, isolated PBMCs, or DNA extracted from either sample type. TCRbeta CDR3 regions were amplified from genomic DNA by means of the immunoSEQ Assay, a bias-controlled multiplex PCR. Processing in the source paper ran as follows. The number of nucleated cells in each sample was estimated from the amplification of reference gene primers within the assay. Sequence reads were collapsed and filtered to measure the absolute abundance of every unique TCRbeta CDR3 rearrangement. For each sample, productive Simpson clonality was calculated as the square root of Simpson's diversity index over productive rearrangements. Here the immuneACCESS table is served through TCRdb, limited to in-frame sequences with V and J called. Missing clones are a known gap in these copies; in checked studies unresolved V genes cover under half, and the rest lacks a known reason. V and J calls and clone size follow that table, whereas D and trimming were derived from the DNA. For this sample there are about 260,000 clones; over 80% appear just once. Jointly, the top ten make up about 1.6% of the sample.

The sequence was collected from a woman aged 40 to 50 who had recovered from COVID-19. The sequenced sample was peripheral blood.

The CDR3 reads as follows: CASSQVVGGTDTQYF. The sequenced DNA: TGTGCCAGCAGCCAAGTAGTGGGAGGGACGGATACGCAGTATTTT. The sequence joins TRBV14 to TRBJ2-3, with 7 bases aligning to TRBD2. From V the trimming removes 1 base and from J it removes 6 bases, while the gene matches leave 7 bases of the junction unaccounted for. In the germline V gene, CDR1 corresponds to SGHDN and CDR2 to FVKESK. The CDR3, cysteine through phenylalanine, is 15 amino acids long. Only the CDR3 part of the read is kept: 45 bases, read in frame from the first base.